The 17 T cell receptor beta chains below were found in one sample sequenced in a study of low-dose radiotherapy and immunotherapy resistance in tumors. Time point in this sample: before trial treatment. Both TCRalpha and TCRbeta chains were reverse transcribed with V-gene-specific primers. The PCR that amplified TCRs ran for around 20 cycles, relying on a constant-region primer and a V-primer adapter. TCRdb reprocessed the reads with MiXCR, giving one entry per CDR3 protein. The sample lists around 76,000 distinct CDR3 sequences; 30% to 40% were seen once. This sample comprised PBMCs, obtained before treatment. These receptors were collected from a female donor with ovarian cancer.

This clonotype has at least ten counts. The gene calls are TRBV19 and TRBJ1-1; no definite D call. V shed 7 bases and J shed 0 bases, with 15 bases lying between them. Germline loops: CDR1 LNHDA, CDR2 SQIVND (reference sequence). There are 15 residues in the CDR3. DNA for the CDR3: TGTGCCAGTATGAAGGGCAGTTTCATGAACACTGAAGCTTTCTTT. This gives the protein CASMKGSFMNTEAFF.

This clonotype was seen many times. The V gene is TRBV19, the J gene TRBJ2-3; D perhaps matches TRBD2 (6 bases). Germline values: CDR1 LNHDA, CDR2 SQIVND (reference sequence). There are 14 residues in the CDR3. Trimming took off 5 bases at V and 0 bases at J, with 9 bases between the two ends. In DNA form, the CDR3 reads TGTGCCAGTAGTCCAGGGACTAGCACAGATACGCAGTATTTT. Protein product: CASSPGTSTDTQYF.

In its sample, this clonotype was seen once. A read error likely explains this, since a far larger clone differs by one base. This rearrangement joins TRBV6-6 to TRBJ2-3; either TRBD1 or TRBD2 may fit D (5 bases each). The CDR3 covers 14 residues. From germline, CDR1 is MNHNY and CDR2 SVGAGI (reference sequence). The CDR3 reads CANSYRGGTDTQYF. CDR3 in DNA: TGTGCCAACAGTTACCGGGGCGGCACAGATACGCAGTATTTT.

This sequence joins TRBV4-2 and TRBJ2-7, with D possibly being TRBD2 (6 bases). In germline, CDR1 is LGHNA, CDR2 YNFKEQ. The V gene lost 0 bases and the J gene lost 1 base, with 10 bases spanning the gap. The CDR3 length is 15 residues. The CDR3 coding sequence is TGTGCCAGCAGCCAAGAAACCGGGGGTTCCTACGAGCAGTACTTC. The encoded protein is CASSQETGGSYEQYF.

This clonotype came up a few times. In DNA, the CDR3 is TGTGCCAGCAGTCTCCGAAGGGGAGGGCCGAGCAATCAGCCCCAGCATTTT. Its protein product is CASSLRRGGPSNQPQHF. The J gene is TRBJ1-5, the V gene TRBV12-3 or TRBV12-4, with a tentative D call TRBD1 (5 bases). V gave up 5 bases and J gave up 1 base, with 18 bases separating them. CDR3 length: 17 residues.

With regard to this clonotype: A far larger clone is off by one base, so a read error is likely. The chain is built from TRBV10-3 and TRBJ2-7; tentatively, D is TRBD1 (5 bases). Germline CDR1 and CDR2: ENHRY and SYGVKD. The CDR3 totals 15 residues. Deletions cut 3 bases from V and 7 bases from J, with 19 bases between. The CDR3: CAISDSDSSYNEQYF. CDR3 DNA: TGTGCCATCAGTGACAGCGACAGCTCCTACAATGAGCAGTACTTC.

This clonotype has at least ten counts. The chain couples TRBV18 to TRBJ1-4, with 7 positions matching TRBD1. Germline V CDR1 and CDR2: KGHSH, LQKENI. The V and J ends lost 3 bases and 8 bases, in that order; junction bases with no gene match: 9. There are 15 residues in the CDR3. CDR3 DNA: TGTGCCAGCTCACCGGACAGGACTAAGGGGGAAAAACTGTTTTTT. Its protein product is CASSPDRTKGEKLFF.

This clonotype was counted between two and nine times. The chain recombines TRBV7-2 with TRBJ1-2; TRBD1 agrees at 9 bases. V dropped 5 bases and J dropped 5; count of bases not matched to a gene: 6. CDR1 is SGHTA, CDR2 FQGNSA, per germline. The CDR3 is 14 residues long. CDR3 loop: CASSPTGGRYGYTF. Written as DNA, the CDR3 is TGTGCCAGCAGCCCGACAGGGGGACGTTATGGCTACACCTTC.

To note about this clonotype: A read error is likely here: a far larger clone is one base away. The rearrangement links TRBV7-9 to TRBJ1-2; 8 bases are shared with TRBD1. CDR3 length: 15 amino acids. Germline V CDR1 and CDR2: SEHNR, FQNEAQ (reference sequence). CDR3 in DNA: TGTGCCGGCAGCCTTACGACCAGGGGGCTGGATGGCTACACCTTC. Encoded protein: CAGSLTTRGLDGYTF.

Ten or more counts support this clonotype. The rearrangement joins TRBV29-1 to TRBJ2-7; D is unclear. Deletions cut 7 bases from V and 2 bases from J, with 21 bases between. Germline-derived CDR1 and CDR2 are SQVTM and ANQGSEA. The CDR3 length is 15 residues. CDR3 bases: TGCAGCGCCCGGGCCGGAGAAATAAACACCTACGAGCAGTACTTC. This codes for CSARAGEINTYEQYF.

At least ten counts were recorded for this clonotype. The rearrangement joins TRBV5-1 to TRBJ2-3; D gene uncertain. V lost 4 bases and J lost 2, with 11 bases in between. CDR3 length equals 14 residues. Germline V gene lookup returns CDR1 SGHRS and CDR2 YFSETQ. CDR3 in amino acids: CASSTPGYTDTQYF. The CDR3, as DNA: TGCGCCAGCAGCACCCCGGGCTACACAGATACGCAGTATTTT.

The J gene is TRBJ2-5, the V gene TRBV11-2; 10 nucleotides line up with TRBD2. The CDR3 runs 16 residues. V was pared by 1 base and J by 4 bases, with 6 bases of the junction left unmatched. CDR1 is SGHAT and CDR2 is FQNNGV in the germline V gene. CDR3 sequence (DNA): TGTGCCAGCAGCTTAGCTAGCGGGAGTCAAGGAGAGACCCAGTACTTC. This encodes CASSLASGSQGETQYF.

In the case of this clonotype: A far larger clone lies a single base away; this is likely a read error. The chain combines TRBV6-2 or TRBV6-3 with TRBJ2-7; D ambiguous. Germline lookup yields CDR1 MNHEY and CDR2 SVGEGT. CDR3 length: 16 amino acids. V was shortened by 5 bases and J by 7 bases, with 24 bases between the two germline ends. In DNA form, the CDR3 reads TGTGCCAGCAGTACTTCACCCTTGGGGTATACAAATGAGCAGTACTTC. Translated, it gives CASSTSPLGYTNEQYF.

This clonotype has a count of ten or more. The rearrangement uses TRBV11-2 and TRBJ2-7, with D possibly called TRBD1 or TRBD2 (5 bases each). V shed 5 bases and J shed 2 bases, with 7 bases lying between them. Per the germline V gene, CDR1 is SGHAT and CDR2 is FQNNGV. The CDR3 covers 12 residues. The CDR3 bases are TGTGCCAGCAGCCAGGGACCCTACGAGCAGTACTTC. Protein product: CASSQGPYEQYF.

The rearrangement joins TRBV7-6 to TRBJ2-7; no firm D call. Trimming took 4 bases from V and 6 from J, leaving 10 bases between them. This CDR3 has 12 residues. Germline assignment: CDR1 SGHVS and CDR2 FNYEAQ. The CDR3 DNA is TGTGCCAGCAGCTCTACGGTGGGCGAGCAGTACTTC. It translates to CASSSTVGEQYF.

This clonotype showed up many times. The gene calls are TRBV29-1 and TRBJ2-1; the D gene is possibly TRBD2 (5 bases). V lost 8 bases and J 8 bases, leaving 13 bases between the germline ends. The germline CDR1 and CDR2 sequences are SQVTM and ANQGSEA. CDR3 size: 11 residues. The CDR3 sequence: CSIRTGDEQFF. DNA of the CDR3: TGCAGCATCAGGACTGGCGATGAGCAGTTCTTC.

This clonotype was counted ten times or more. The chain employs TRBV24-1 and TRBJ1-5; D uncertain. V shed 4 bases and J shed 0 bases, with 12 bases lying between them. This CDR3 has 16 residues. CDR1 and CDR2 (germline): KGHDR, SFDVKD. CDR3 sequence: CATSEGGTYSNQPQHF. As DNA, the CDR3 is TGTGCCACCAGTGAGGGCGGCACTTATAGCAATCAGCCCCAGCATTTT.